This T cell receptor (beta chain) was sequenced during a study of T cell clonality in common variable immunodeficiency (dated by TCRdb to between 2014 and 2016). Standard criteria, namely reduction of serum IgG, IgA and/or IgM below the normal range together with specific antibody deficiency, were applied for the diagnosis of CVID. There were almost 45 subjects in the CVID group (around 15 female and 29 male), ranging in age from roughly 8 to 65 years, with a mean age of roughly 40. Most CVID patients and most healthy controls were of Caucasian heritage. All CVID subjects had received replacement immunoglobulin therapy for at least one year at the time of study participation. No CVID subject was ill or taking immunomodulatory or immunosuppressive medication when blood was collected. Heparinized peripheral whole blood samples of about 4.5 to 8.5 ml were obtained from each donor. Genomic DNA from adults with common variable immune deficiency (CVID) and from healthy adult controls was used to sequence TCRbeta CDR3 repertoires. Diluted blood was subjected to density centrifugation over Hypaque 1077 or Ficoll-Paque for isolation of peripheral blood mononuclear cells. Genomic DNA was extracted from unsorted mononuclear cells by Qiagen column purification or by a centrifugation-based method.

For sequencing input, CVID and control samples contributed equivalent amounts of genomic DNA. For every sample, a 60 bp segment covering the rearranged TCRbeta CDR3 region was amplified and then sequenced. The immunoSEQ assay, a bias-corrected multiplex PCR combined with high-throughput sequencing, was used to amplify TCRbeta. The authors processed their data as follows. Every unique nucleotide sequence counted as a clone and was annotated with V, D and J genes, copy number and frequency. Sequences were labeled productive if in frame, and non-productive if out of frame or containing stop codons. As previously described, Shannon's entropy was used to calculate clonality. Mean CDR3 Kyte-Doolittle hydropathy was derived from the predicted amino acid sequences of productive clones. Hierarchical clustering of scaled V gene usage was performed with the R hclust function using Manhattan distance and complete linkage. Clone sharing by CDR3 amino acid sequence was assessed by resampling 12 repertoires per group over 100 rounds. The repertoires were searched for approximately 73 published EBV-specific and 200 to 300 published CMV-specific TCRbeta sequences. Analysis left out two CVID samples that produced under 10,000 sequences, so 35 to 50 CVID repertoires remained. TCRdb retrieved this table from immuneACCESS and kept in-frame rearrangements only. Not all clones are present; in checked studies, unresolved V genes account for under half, and no reason is known for the remainder. V, J and clone size were drawn from that table, and D and trimming were deduced from the DNA. The data for this sample show around 15,000 clones, each detected more than once. The ten largest clones take up less than 15% of the sample.

With respect to this clone: Its antigen target is currently unknown.

Broader findings and caveats from the paper: TCRbeta clonality was higher in CVID subjects than in healthy controls (t-test p = 0.018), and the increase was most characteristic of about a third of subjects. Despite equal DNA input, controls averaged about 81,820 unique sequences per sample versus roughly 32,000 in CVID samples. CVID subjects shared fewer TCRbeta clones with each other than healthy controls did (p < 0.0001). CVID TCRbeta sequences were reported to have fewer deletions and N-nucleotide insertions and to lack highly modified clones with 13 or more V deletions. Correlations between repertoire features and clinical complications were limited by patient heterogeneity within the CVID cohort. The authors noted that sequencing repertoires of T cell subpopulations would be needed to clarify what caused the increased clonality in CVID.

Specimen: peripheral blood mononuclear cells. The clonotype was recovered from a human donor with common variable immunodeficiency.

Incomplete CDR3 DNA: TGTGCCAGCAGCCCGGGACTAGCGGGAGTTCCAGCG. Translation gives CASSPGLAGVPA. The full-length CDR3 reads as CASSPGLAGVPAQYF. This chain is built from TRBV5-6 and TRBJ2-3; 14 central nucleotides agree with TRBD2. The CDR3 is cut off 3 residues early in the read; its end comes from the germline J gene. The germline V gene sets CDR1 to SGHDT and CDR2 to YYEEEE. The CDR3 runs 15 residues from the cysteine to the phenylalanine. The DNA has 36 bases, all within the CDR3, and is read from base 1.